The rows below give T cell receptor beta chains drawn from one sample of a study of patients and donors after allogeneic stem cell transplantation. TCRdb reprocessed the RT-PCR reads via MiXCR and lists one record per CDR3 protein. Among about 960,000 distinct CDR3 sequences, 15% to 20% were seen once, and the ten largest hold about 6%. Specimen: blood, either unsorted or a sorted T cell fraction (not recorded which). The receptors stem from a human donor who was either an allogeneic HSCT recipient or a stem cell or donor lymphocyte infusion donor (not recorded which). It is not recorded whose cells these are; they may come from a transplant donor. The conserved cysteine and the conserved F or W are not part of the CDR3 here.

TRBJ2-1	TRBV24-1	ATSDTGVNNEQF
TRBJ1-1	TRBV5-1	ASSLGDGRNEAF
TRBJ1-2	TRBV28	ASTSVLPGLYGYT
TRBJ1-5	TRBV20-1	SALWLGGGNQPQH
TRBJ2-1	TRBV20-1	SASRGLAGVEF
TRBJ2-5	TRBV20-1	RATAKAETQY
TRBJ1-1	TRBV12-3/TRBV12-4	ASSLMTRAAF
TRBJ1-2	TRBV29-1	SVSRQGLTYGYT
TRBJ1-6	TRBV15	ATSSDRGRSPLH
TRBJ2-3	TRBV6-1	ASSTPLGQGPLSTDTQY
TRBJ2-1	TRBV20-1	STKRGSSYNEQF